This TCR beta chain emerged from a study of response to subunit inactivated influenza vaccine. General study points: Only a handful of new T cells, the authors suggested, are recruited with each seasonal influenza vaccination.

J lost 4 bases, V lost 2 bases, and 8 bases had no gene match. Germline values: CDR1 SGHKS, CDR2 YYEKEE (reference sequence). There are 16 residues in the CDR3. As concerns this clonotype: Its antigen is not known.

TCRdb re-analysed the RT-PCR reads in MiXCR, keeping a single row per CDR3 protein. The sample consists of around 480,000 distinct CDR3 sequences, 10% to 11% of them appearing once. The input for sequencing was PBMCs from blood, taken roughly 46 days after vaccination. The source is a man aged 50-59 years who received an inactivated influenza vaccine. V usage is TRBV5-5 and J usage is TRBJ2-2; TRBD1 aligns across 7 bases. The CDR3 DNA is TGTGCCAGCAGCTTTTCAGGGGGTGAGATCACCGGGGAGCTGTTTTTT. Amino acids: CASSFSGGEITGELFF.